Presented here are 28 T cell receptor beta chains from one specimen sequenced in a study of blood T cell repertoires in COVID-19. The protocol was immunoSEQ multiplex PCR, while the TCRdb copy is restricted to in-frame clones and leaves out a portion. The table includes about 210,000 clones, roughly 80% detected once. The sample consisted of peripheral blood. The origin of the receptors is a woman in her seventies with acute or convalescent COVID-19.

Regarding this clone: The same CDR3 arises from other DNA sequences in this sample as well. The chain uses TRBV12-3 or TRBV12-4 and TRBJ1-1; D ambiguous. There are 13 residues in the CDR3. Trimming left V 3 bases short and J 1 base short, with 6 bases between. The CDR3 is CASSFEGNTEAFF. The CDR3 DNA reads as TGTGCCAGCAGTTTCGAGGGGAACACTGAAGCTTTCTTT.

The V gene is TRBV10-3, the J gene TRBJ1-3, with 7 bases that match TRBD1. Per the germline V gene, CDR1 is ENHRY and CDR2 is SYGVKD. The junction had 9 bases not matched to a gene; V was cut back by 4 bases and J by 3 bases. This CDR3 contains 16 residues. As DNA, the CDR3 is TGTGCCATCAGTGGGCTAGACAGGGACCATGGAAACACCATATATTTT. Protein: CAISGLDRDHGNTIYF.

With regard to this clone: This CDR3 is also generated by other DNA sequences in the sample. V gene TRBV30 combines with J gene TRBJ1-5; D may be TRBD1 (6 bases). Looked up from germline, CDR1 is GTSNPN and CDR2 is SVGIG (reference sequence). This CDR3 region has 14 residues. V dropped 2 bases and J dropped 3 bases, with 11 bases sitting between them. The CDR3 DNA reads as TGTGCCTGGAGTAGGGGGACATCCAATCAGCCCCAGCATTTT. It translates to CAWSRGTSNQPQHF.

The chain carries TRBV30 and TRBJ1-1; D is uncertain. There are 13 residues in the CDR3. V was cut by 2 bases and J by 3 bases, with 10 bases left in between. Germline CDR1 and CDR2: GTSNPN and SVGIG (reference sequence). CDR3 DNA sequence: TGTGCCTGGAGTAACATCCGATACACTGAAGCTTTCTTT. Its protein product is CAWSNIRYTEAFF.

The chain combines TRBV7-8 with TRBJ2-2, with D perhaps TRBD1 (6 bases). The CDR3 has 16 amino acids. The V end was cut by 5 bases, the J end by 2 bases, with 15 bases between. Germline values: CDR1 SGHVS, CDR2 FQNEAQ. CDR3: CASSRRQARNTGELFF. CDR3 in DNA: TGTGCCAGCAGCCGTCGACAGGCCCGAAACACCGGGGAGCTGTTTTTT.

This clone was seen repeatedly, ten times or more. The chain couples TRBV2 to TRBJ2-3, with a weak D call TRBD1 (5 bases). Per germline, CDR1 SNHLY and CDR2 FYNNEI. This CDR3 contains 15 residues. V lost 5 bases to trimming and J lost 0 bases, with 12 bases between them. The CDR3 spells CASSLQETSTDTQYF. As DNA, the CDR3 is TGTGCCAGCAGTCTACAGGAGACTAGCACAGATACGCAGTATTTT.

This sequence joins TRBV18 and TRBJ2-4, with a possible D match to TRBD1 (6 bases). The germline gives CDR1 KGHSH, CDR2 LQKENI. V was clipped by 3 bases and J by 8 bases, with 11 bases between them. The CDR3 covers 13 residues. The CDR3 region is CASSPPPGDIQYF. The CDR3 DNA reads TGTGCCAGCTCACCGCCTCCAGGGGACATTCAGTACTTC.

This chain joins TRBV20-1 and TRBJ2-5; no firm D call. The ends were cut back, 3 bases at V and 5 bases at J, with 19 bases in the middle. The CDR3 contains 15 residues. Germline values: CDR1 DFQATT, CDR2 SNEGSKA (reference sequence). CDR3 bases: TGCAGTGCTAGTCCAGACTCCTCCCCCCGGGAGACCCAGTACTTC. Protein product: CSASPDSSPRETQYF.

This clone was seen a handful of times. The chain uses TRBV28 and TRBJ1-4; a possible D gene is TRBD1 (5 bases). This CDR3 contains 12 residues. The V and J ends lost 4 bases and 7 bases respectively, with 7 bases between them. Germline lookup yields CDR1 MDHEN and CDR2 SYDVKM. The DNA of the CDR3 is TGTGCCAGCAGTTCTCAGGGTGAAAAACTGTTTTTT. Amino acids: CASSSQGEKLFF. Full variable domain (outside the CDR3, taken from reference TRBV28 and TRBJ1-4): DVKVTQSSRYLVKRTGEKVFLECVQDMDHENMFWYRQDPGLGLRLIYFSYDVKMKEKGDIPEGYSVSREKKERFSLILESASTNQTSMYLCASSSQGEKLFFGSGTQLSVL.

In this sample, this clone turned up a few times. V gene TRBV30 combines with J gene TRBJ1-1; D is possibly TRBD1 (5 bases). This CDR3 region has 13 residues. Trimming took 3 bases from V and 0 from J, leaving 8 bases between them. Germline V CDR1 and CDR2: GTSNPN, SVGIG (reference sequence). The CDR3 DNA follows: TGTGCCTGGAGCGGGACTCTGAACACTGAAGCTTTCTTT. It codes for CAWSGTLNTEAFF. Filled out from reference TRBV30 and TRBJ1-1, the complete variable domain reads SQTIHQWPATLVQPVGSPLSLECTVEGTSNPNLYWYRQAAGRGLQLLFYSVGIGQISSEVPQNLSASRPQDRQFILSSKKLLLSDSGFYLCAWSGTLNTEAFFGQGTRLTVV.

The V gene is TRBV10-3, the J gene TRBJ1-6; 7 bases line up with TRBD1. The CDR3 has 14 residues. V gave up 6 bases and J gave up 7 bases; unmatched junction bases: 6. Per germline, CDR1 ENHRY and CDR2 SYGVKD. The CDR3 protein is CAIREGQNNSPLHF. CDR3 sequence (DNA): TGTGCCATCAGAGAGGGACAGAACAATTCACCCCTCCACTTT.

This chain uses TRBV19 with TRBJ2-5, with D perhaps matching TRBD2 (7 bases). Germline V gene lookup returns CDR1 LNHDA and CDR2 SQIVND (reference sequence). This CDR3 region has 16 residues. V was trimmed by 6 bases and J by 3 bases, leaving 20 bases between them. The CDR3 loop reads CASSPGTQGGKETQYF. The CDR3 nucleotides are TGTGCCAGTAGCCCTGGGACACAGGGAGGGAAAGAGACCCAGTACTTC.

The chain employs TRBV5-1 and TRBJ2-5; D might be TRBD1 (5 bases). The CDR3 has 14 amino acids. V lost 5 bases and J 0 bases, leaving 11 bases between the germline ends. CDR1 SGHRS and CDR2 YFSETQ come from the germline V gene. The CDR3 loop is CASRPDINQETQYF. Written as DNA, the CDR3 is TGCGCCAGCAGGCCGGACATTAACCAAGAGACCCAGTACTTC. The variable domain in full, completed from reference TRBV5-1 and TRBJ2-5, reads KAGVTQTPRYLIKTRGQQVTLSCSPISGHRSVSWYQQTPGQGLQFLFEYFSETQRNKGNFPGRFSGRQFSNSRSEMNVSTLELGDSALYLCASRPDINQETQYFGPGTRLLVL.

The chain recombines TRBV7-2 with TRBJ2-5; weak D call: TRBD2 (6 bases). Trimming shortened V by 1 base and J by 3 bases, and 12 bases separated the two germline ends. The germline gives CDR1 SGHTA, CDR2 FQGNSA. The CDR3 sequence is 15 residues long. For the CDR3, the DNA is TGTGCCAGCAGCTTAGATGGACGGGGGAAAGAGACCCAGTACTTC. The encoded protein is CASSLDGRGKETQYF.

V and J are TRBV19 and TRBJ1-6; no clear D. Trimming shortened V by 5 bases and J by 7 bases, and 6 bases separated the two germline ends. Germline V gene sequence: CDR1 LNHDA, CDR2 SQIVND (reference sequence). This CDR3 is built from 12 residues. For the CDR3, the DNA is TGTGCCAGTAGTTCCGGGAATTCACCCCTCCACTTT. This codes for CASSSGNSPLHF.

The CDR3 loop reads CASSIDGSRSGANVLTF. The CDR3, as DNA: TGTGCCAGTAGTATAGACGGGTCCCGATCTGGGGCCAACGTCCTGACTTTC. This chain connects TRBV19 to TRBJ2-6; D ambiguous. The V end lost 0 bases, the J end lost 1 base, and 10 bases lay between the germline ends. This CDR3 contains 17 residues. The germline V gene encodes CDR1 LNHDA and CDR2 SQIVND (reference sequence).

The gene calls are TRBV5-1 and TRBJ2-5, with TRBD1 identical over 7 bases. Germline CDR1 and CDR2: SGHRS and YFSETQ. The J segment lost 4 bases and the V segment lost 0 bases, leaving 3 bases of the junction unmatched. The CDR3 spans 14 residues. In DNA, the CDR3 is TGCGCCAGCAGCTTGGAGGGGGCCCCAGAGACCCAGTACTTC. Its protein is CASSLEGAPETQYF. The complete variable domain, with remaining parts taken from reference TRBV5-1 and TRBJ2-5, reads KAGVTQTPRYLIKTRGQQVTLSCSPISGHRSVSWYQQTPGQGLQFLFEYFSETQRNKGNFPGRFSGRQFSNSRSEMNVSTLELGDSALYLCASSLEGAPETQYFGPGTRLLVL.

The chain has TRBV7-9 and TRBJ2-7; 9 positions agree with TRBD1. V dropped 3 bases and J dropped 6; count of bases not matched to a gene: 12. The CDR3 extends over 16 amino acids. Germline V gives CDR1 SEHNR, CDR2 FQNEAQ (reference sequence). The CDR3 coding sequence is TGTGCCAGCAGCTTTGCCCCGGGACAGGGAGGGGGCGAGCAGTACTTC. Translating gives CASSFAPGQGGGEQYF.

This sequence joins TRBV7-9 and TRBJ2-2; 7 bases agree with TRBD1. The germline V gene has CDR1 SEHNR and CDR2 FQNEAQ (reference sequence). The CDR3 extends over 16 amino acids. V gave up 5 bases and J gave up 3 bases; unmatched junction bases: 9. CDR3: CASSRRQGSYTGELFF. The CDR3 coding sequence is TGTGCCAGCAGCCGCCGACAGGGAAGTTACACCGGGGAGCTGTTTTTT.

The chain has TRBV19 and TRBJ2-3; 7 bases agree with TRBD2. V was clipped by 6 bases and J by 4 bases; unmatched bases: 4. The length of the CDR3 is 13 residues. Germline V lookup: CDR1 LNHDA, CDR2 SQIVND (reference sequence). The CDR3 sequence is CASRVAGADTQYF. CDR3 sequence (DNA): TGTGCCAGTAGAGTGGCGGGGGCAGATACGCAGTATTTT.

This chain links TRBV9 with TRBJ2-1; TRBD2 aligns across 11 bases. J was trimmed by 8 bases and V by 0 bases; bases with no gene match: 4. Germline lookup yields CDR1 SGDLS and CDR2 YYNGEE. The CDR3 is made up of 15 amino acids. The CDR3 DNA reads TGTGCCAGCAGCGTAGGTAGCGGGGGGGTCGATGAGCAGTTCTTC. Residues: CASSVGSGGVDEQFF. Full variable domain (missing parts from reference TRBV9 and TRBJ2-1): DSGVTQTPKHLITATGQRVTLRCSPRSGDLSVYWYQQSLDQGLQFLIQYYNGEERAKGNILERFSAQQFPDLHSELNLSSLELGDSALYFCASSVGSGGVDEQFFGPGTRLTVL.

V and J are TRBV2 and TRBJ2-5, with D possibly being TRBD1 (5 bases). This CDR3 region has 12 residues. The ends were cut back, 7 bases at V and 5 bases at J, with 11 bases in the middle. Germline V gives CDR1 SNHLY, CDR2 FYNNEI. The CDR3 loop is CASKEQVETQYF. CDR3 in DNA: TGTGCCAGCAAGGAACAGGTGGAGACCCAGTACTTC.

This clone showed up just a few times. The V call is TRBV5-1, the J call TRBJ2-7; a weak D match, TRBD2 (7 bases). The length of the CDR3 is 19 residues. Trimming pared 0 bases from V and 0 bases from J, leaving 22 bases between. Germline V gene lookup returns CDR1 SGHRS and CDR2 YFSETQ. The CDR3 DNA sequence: TGCGCCAGCAGCTTGGACCCCGGCTGGGCGGGGGCTACCTCCTACGAGCAGTACTTC. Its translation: CASSLDPGWAGATSYEQYF. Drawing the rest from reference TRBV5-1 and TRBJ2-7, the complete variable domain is KAGVTQTPRYLIKTRGQQVTLSCSPISGHRSVSWYQQTPGQGLQFLFEYFSETQRNKGNFPGRFSGRQFSNSRSEMNVSTLELGDSALYLCASSLDPGWAGATSYEQYFGPGTRLTVT.

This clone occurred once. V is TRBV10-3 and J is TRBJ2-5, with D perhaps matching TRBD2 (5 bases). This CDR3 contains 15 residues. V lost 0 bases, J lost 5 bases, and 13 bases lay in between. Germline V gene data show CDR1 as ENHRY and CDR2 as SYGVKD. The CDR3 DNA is TGTGCCATCAGTGAGTCGAGACGGGGATCGGAGACCCAGTACTTC. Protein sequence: CAISESRRGSETQYF.

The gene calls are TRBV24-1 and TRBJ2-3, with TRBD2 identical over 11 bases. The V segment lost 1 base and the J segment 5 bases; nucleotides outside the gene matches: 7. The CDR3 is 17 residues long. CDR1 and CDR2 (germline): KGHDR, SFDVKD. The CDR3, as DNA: TGTGCCACCAGTGATTTTAAGCTTCTAGCGGGGGGAGATACGCAGTATTTT. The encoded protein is CATSDFKLLAGGDTQYF.

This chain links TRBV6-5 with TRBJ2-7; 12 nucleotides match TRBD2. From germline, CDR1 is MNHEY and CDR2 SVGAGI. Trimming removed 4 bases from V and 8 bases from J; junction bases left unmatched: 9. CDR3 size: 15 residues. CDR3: CASSSLAGGPSKQYV. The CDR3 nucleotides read TGTGCCAGCAGTTCGCTAGCGGGGGGGCCTAGCAAGCAGTACGTC.

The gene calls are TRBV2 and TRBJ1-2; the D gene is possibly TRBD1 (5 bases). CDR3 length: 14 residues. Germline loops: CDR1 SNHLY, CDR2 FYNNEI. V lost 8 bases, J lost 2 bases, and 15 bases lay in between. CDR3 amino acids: CASLLGGGNYGYTF. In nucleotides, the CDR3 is TGTGCCAGCCTATTGGGGGGTGGAAACTATGGCTACACCTTC.

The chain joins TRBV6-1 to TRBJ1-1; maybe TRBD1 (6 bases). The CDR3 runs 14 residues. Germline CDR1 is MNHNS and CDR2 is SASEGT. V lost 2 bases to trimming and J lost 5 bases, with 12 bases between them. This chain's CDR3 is CASSEWEGGTEAFF. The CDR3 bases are TGTGCCAGCAGTGAATGGGAGGGGGGGACTGAAGCTTTCTTT.